A single sample is the source of the 7 T cell receptor beta chains below, sequenced in a study of cytomegalovirus exposure and HLA in healthy donors listed by TCRdb under 2017. The library was generated by the immunoSEQ multiplex PCR assay. For the multiplex PCR, a mixture combining 60 forward primers for TCR Vbeta segments and 13 reverse primers for TCR Jbeta segments was used. TCRdb mirrors the immuneACCESS table, restricted to in-frame sequences. Some clones are absent from its copies; in checked studies, under half trace to an unresolved V gene, and the reason for the others is unknown. This sample is represented by about 200,000 clones; over 80% of them were singletons. Roughly 5.5% of the sample belongs to the ten largest clones. Material for sequencing was PBMCs. The receptors originated from a man aged 40-49 years in good health and CMV-seropositive.

This clone appeared a few times. J is TRBJ1-2 and V is TRBV28; D is possibly TRBD1 (5 bases). Trimming took off 2 bases at V and 4 bases at J, with 14 bases between the two ends. Germline CDR1 MDHEN, CDR2 SYDVKM. This CDR3 spans 15 amino acids. Written as DNA, the CDR3 is TGTGCCAGCAGTTTACGGGCAGGACAACGCTATGGCTACACCTTC. This sequence encodes CASSLRAGQRYGYTF.

In DNA form, the CDR3 reads TGCGCCAGCAGCCAAGGGGCGGGAGGAGTAGACAATGAGCAGTTCTTC. Amino acid sequence: CASSQGAGGVDNEQFF. The chain couples TRBV4-1 to TRBJ2-1; 8 bases match TRBD2. The V segment lost 1 base and the J segment 5 bases; nucleotides outside the gene matches: 7. This CDR3 contains 16 residues. Germline assignment: CDR1 MGHRA and CDR2 YSYEKL.

The chain combines TRBV6-1 with TRBJ2-1; D may be TRBD2 (5 bases). Trimming took 1 base from V and 2 from J, leaving 9 bases between them. The CDR3 consists of 15 residues. CDR1 and CDR2 from the germline V gene are MNHNS and SASEGT. The CDR3 nucleotides are TGTGCCAGCAGTGAAGGGGGAGATCCCTACAATGAGCAGTTCTTC. It codes for CASSEGGDPYNEQFF.

The V gene is TRBV4-2, the J gene TRBJ2-7; D is ambiguous. Trimming took 1 base from V and 5 from J, leaving 3 bases between them. This CDR3 is built from 11 residues. Germline CDR1 LGHNA, CDR2 YNFKEQ. CDR3 protein: CASSQANEQYF. The CDR3 DNA reads as TGTGCCAGCAGCCAAGCCAACGAGCAGTACTTC.

This chain connects TRBV10-3 to TRBJ2-1; the D is unclear. V was cut by 3 bases and J by 9 bases, with 9 bases left in between. The CDR3 has 12 amino acids. Germline CDR1 ENHRY, CDR2 SYGVKD. The CDR3 DNA follows: TGTGCCATCAGTGAACTCCGCGGTGAGCAGTTCTTC. This encodes CAISELRGEQFF.

The chain has TRBV10-3 and TRBJ1-1, with 7 positions matching TRBD1. The CDR3 sequence is 14 residues long. Germline assignment: CDR1 ENHRY and CDR2 SYGVKD. J gave up 0 bases and V 10 bases, and 8 bases lay outside the gene matches. CDR3 coding DNA: TGTGCCACACAGGGGATGGAAATGAACACTGAAGCTTTCTTT. This codes for CATQGMEMNTEAFF.

The J gene is TRBJ2-7, the V gene TRBV10-2; 8 bases map to TRBD2. V was pared by 4 bases and J by 6 bases, with 8 bases of the junction left unmatched. The germline V gene encodes CDR1 WSHSY and CDR2 SAAADI. The CDR3 runs to 14 residues. In DNA, the CDR3 is TGCGCCAGCAGTGCCGGGACTAGTTTTTTCGAGCAGTACGTC. As protein: CASSAGTSFFEQYV.